This T cell receptor (beta chain) was recovered during a study of CD8 T cells in ankylosing spondylitis (TCRdb year 2017). General notes on the study: To find TCR variants linked to disease, the study profiled T cell receptor beta repertoires in ankylosing spondylitis patients and healthy donors. In total, the full study cohort was made up of some 110 healthy donors and 25 ankylosing spondylitis patients. Peripheral blood was sampled, and synovial fluid was also collected from ankylosing spondylitis patients.

The full study reports these points: A CD8+ phenotype was shown by the disease-linked clones, which were found at relatively low frequencies in peripheral blood. Some motif variants were previously reported in synovial fluid and blood of reactive arthritis patients, suggesting common disease-initiation mechanisms. Blood from ankylosing spondylitis patients appeared to be characterized by a TCR beta motif composed of about eight highly homologous amino acid variants. Significant enrichment of the disease-linked clones was reported in matched synovial fluid samples from ankylosing spondylitis patients.

This clonotype was counted a few times. What antigen it recognizes has not been identified. Base-call qualities are not available, and no considerably larger clone is one nucleotide away. V is trimmed back by 4 bases and J by 6 bases, and the junction contains 18 bases that no gene match accounts for. The CDR3 goes from the cysteine to the phenylalanine over 19 residues. Only the CDR3 DNA stays, 57 bases, in frame from base 1. The germline V gene encodes CDR1 SGHAT and CDR2 FQDESV (reference sequence). Data came from an Illumina HiSeq 2500. TCR beta libraries were prepared by quantitative 5'-RACE with molecular barcodes. On the study's bioinformatics: A new computational method based on a probabilistic model of VDJ rearrangement was used to identify disease-linked TCR variants. TCRdb ran its own pipeline on the public reads, namely fastp trimming at Q25 and MiXCR clone calling, and kept in-frame beta chains. CDR3 protein duplicates are merged, each entry listing the most common genes and DNA. For this entry, the V and J calls and clone size follow TCRdb and not the study's own pipeline. The sample table lists 650,000 to 800,000 distinct CDR3 sequences, over 15% of them with a count of one. Under 20% of the sample belongs to the ten largest clones.

The source material was blood, either unsorted or a sorted T cell fraction (not recorded which). The receptor was derived from a male donor with ankylosing spondylitis. The V and J segments used are TRBV11-1 and TRBJ2-1, with 10 bases aligning to TRBD1. CDR3 reads: CASSSTRGPDRGRSNEQFF. The DNA is as follows: TGTGCCAGCAGCTCCACAAGAGGACCAGACAGGGGGCGCAGCAATGAGCAGTTCTTC.